One TCR beta chain is described in this entry. Germline trimming cut 5 bases from V and 5 bases from J; bases unmatched to any gene: 10. The CDR3 runs to 15 residues. The germline CDR1 and CDR2 sequences are SGHTA and FQGNSA. This sample stems from a study of blood T cell repertoires in COVID-19. How the authors handled the data: Estimates of nucleated cell counts were drawn from the amplification of reference gene primers. Sequencing used immunoSEQ multiplex PCR; TCRdb keeps in-frame clones, though not all of them. Clonal size and the V and J genes are those of that table, whereas D and trimming came from the DNA. Found here are 150,000 to 200,000 clones, approximately 83% of them singletons; the top ten hold 10% to 15%.

Input material: PBMCs or T cells enriched from blood (not recorded which). This receptor was taken from a woman aged 55-69 years who had recovered from COVID-19. The rearrangement links TRBV7-2 to TRBJ2-7, with 9 bases fitting TRBD1. CDR3 sequence reads: CASSPEGTGIHEQYF. The CDR3 bases are TGTGCCAGCAGCCCGGAGGGGACAGGGATCCACGAGCAGTACTTC.